Presented here are 13 T cell receptor beta chains from one specimen sequenced in a study of post-analysis software for immune sequencing data. Study results and caveats: About 5 TRBV segments, including TRBV5-6, TRBV5-1 and TRBV20-1, were more frequent in patients than controls.

The TCR beta cDNA libraries carried unique molecular identifiers. TCRdb processed the PCR reads anew with MiXCR; each CDR3 protein has one entry. Here the sample spans under 650,000 distinct CDR3 sequences, 44% being singletons. The antigens these receptors bind are not known. Sequenced: blood. Receptors originate from a girl aged 5-17 years with multiple sclerosis.

In its sample, this clonotype was seen a few times. V usage is TRBV5-1 and J usage is TRBJ2-1, with 8 bases that match TRBD2. The germline CDR1 and CDR2 sequences are SGHRS and YFSETQ. The CDR3 is 15 residues long. V lost 3 bases and J lost 3; bases outside the gene matches: 5. The CDR3 reads CASSSGTRYYNEQFF. The DNA for the CDR3 is TGCGCCAGCAGCTCGGGGACTAGATACTACAATGAGCAGTTCTTC.

This clonotype was counted between two and nine times. At one end, the junction sequence differs from germline, possibly due to a read error. V is TRBV4-1 and J is TRBJ1-5; D unresolved. CDR3 length equals 13 residues. Germline-derived CDR1 and CDR2 are MGHRA and YSYEKL. DNA of the CDR3: TGCGCCAGCAGCCTAATAAGCAGTCAGCCCCAGCATTTT. Residues: CASSLISSQPQHF.

This clonotype was counted a few times. This chain connects TRBV20-1 to TRBJ2-3; tentatively, D is TRBD1 (6 bases). The CDR3 sequence is 14 residues long. V lost 5 bases and J 0 bases, leaving 12 bases between the germline ends. Germline V lookup: CDR1 DFQATT, CDR2 SNEGSKA (reference sequence). The CDR3 DNA is TGCAGTGCTCAGCAGGGGTATAGCACAGATACGCAGTATTTT. This gives the protein CSAQQGYSTDTQYF.

This clonotype appeared a few times. A much larger clone sits a single nucleotide away, making a read error possible. V gene TRBV12-3 or TRBV12-4 combines with J gene TRBJ2-1; tentative D call: TRBD1 (5 bases). This CDR3 has 14 residues. The V end was cut by 2 bases, the J end by 8 bases, with 13 bases between. CDR3: CASSLRAGRDEQFF. The CDR3 DNA is TGTGCCAGCAGTTTAAGGGCAGGGCGTGATGAGCAGTTCTTC.

This clonotype was counted between two and nine times. This chain connects TRBV29-1 to TRBJ1-2; the match to TRBD1 covers 7 bases. V was pared by 6 bases and J by 4 bases, with 5 bases of the junction left unmatched. In germline, CDR1 is SQVTM, CDR2 ANQGSEA. CDR3 length: 12 amino acids. The CDR3 region is CSVSTGSYGYTF. CDR3 coding DNA: TGCAGCGTATCGACAGGGAGCTATGGCTACACCTTC.

The chain uses TRBV27 and TRBJ2-3, with 7 bases fitting TRBD1. The CDR3 contains 18 residues. After removal of 5 bases from V and 0 bases from J, the junction contained 14 bases not matched to a gene. The germline V gene encodes CDR1 MNHEY and CDR2 SMNVEV (reference sequence). The CDR3 sequence: CASSRLTGIPASTDTQYF. The CDR3 coding sequence is TGTGCCAGCAGTCGTCTGACAGGGATTCCTGCTAGCACAGATACGCAGTATTTT.

The rearrangement links TRBV20-1 to TRBJ2-1; 11 nucleotides align to TRBD2. Germline V lookup: CDR1 DFQATT, CDR2 SNEGSKA (reference sequence). V shed 5 bases and J 0 bases; nucleotides not matched to a gene: 12. The CDR3 spans 18 residues. CDR3 amino acids: CSAPGASGGTSSYNEQFF. In DNA form, the CDR3 reads TGCAGTGCTCCGGGGGCTAGCGGGGGGACGAGCTCCTACAATGAGCAGTTCTTC.

This clonotype was recorded a few times. The chain links TRBV20-1 to TRBJ2-1, with 8 bases that match TRBD2. From germline, CDR1 is DFQATT and CDR2 SNEGSKA (reference sequence). The ends lost 3 bases at V and 7 bases at J; junction bases unmatched: 11. CDR3 size: 15 residues. The CDR3 nucleotides read TGCAGTGCTAGTAGTAGTGTCGCGGGAGGTAATGAGCAGTTCTTC. It specifies CSASSSVAGGNEQFF.

The chain is built from TRBV5-8 and TRBJ1-1; D is uncertain. The CDR3 is 12 residues long. Looked up from germline, CDR1 is SGHTS and CDR2 is YDEGEE. Trimming left V 4 bases short and J 4 bases short, with 8 bases between. The CDR3 DNA reads as TGTGCCAGCAGCCTTCATTTCACTGAAGCTTTCTTT. It is translated as CASSLHFTEAFF.

The V and J genes are TRBV5-1 and TRBJ2-5, with 9 bases matching TRBD2. The germline CDR1 and CDR2 sequences are SGHRS and YFSETQ. The CDR3 is made up of 15 amino acids. With 7 bases clipped from V and 1 base from J, the junction kept 8 bases outside the gene matches. The CDR3 protein is CASGFLAGTQETQYF. DNA of the CDR3: TGCGCCAGCGGTTTCCTAGCGGGGACCCAAGAGACCCAGTACTTC.

Only one count was recorded for this clonotype. The chain is built from TRBV6-1 and TRBJ2-2; D gene uncertain. The V end lost 3 bases, the J end lost 3 bases, and 11 bases lay between the germline ends. The CDR3 loop spans 15 amino acids. Germline V gene lookup returns CDR1 MNHNS and CDR2 SASEGT. The CDR3 loop reads CASSDMGPDTGELFF. In DNA form, the CDR3 reads TGTGCCAGCAGTGATATGGGTCCGGACACCGGGGAGCTGTTTTTT.

The chain joins TRBV7-9 to TRBJ2-7; a possible D gene is TRBD2 (6 bases). CDR3 length: 16 amino acids. The germline V gene has CDR1 SEHNR and CDR2 FQNEAQ (reference sequence). V was shortened by 6 bases and J by 0 bases, with 18 bases between the two germline ends. The CDR3 reads CASSFSCGAASYEQYF. The CDR3 DNA follows: TGTGCCAGCAGTTTTTCCTGCGGGGCTGCCTCCTACGAGCAGTACTTC.

The rearrangement joins TRBV5-1 to TRBJ1-1; weak D call: TRBD1 (5 bases). The CDR3 runs to 15 residues. Germline CDR1 is SGHRS and CDR2 is YFSETQ. Trimming cost V 4 bases and J 1 base, with 14 bases left between them. The CDR3 bases are TGCGCCAGCAGCGTACAGGACCCCAGGAACACTGAAGCTTTCTTT. It is translated as CASSVQDPRNTEAFF.